This T cell receptor beta chain was identified during a study of Ad26.COV2.S vaccination and SARS-CoV-2 variants (dated by TCRdb to the early 2020s). The study in broad terms: Donors in the vaccine arm were drawn from COV1001, a multicentre, randomized, double-blind, placebo-controlled phase I-IIa trial testing Ad26.COV2.S in healthy adults. A total of some 30 samples were included in the TCR-sequenced set, comprising about 20 Ad26.COV2.S vaccine recipients, 5 placebo recipients and 8 SARS-CoV-2 convalescent individuals. Participants in the trial were split at random into five groups of five each, receiving low-dose or high-dose Ad26.COV2.S once or twice, or else placebo on both occasions. Sequencing of the TCRbeta repertoire served to evaluate the specificity and breadth of SARS-CoV-2-reactive T cell receptors following Ad26.COV2.S vaccination. Ad26.COV2.S was given intramuscularly at 5x10^10 or 1x10^11 viral particles, as a single shot or as two shots 56 days apart. Investigators remained blinded to trial group allocation during experiments and outcome assessment. The full study reports these points: Spike-specific TCR breadth was higher in Ad26.COV2.S recipients than in placebo recipients (P = 0.0014). Vaccine and placebo recipients had comparable non-spike TCR breadth, which fits with the vaccine containing only spike. The authors noted that the TCR breadth and depth analyses may have underestimated total T cell responses. The study was not powered to compare responses between vaccine doses or regimens. After vaccination, spike-specific CD8+ and CD4+ T cell responses were reported to show substantial breadth.

The CDR3 numbers 14 residues from cysteine through phenylalanine. The kept DNA is CDR3 alone, 42 bases in frame from the first base. Per the germline V gene, SGHRS is the CDR1 and YFSETQ is the CDR2. V is pruned by 5 bases and J by 1 base, leaving 4 bases of the junction without a gene match. With respect to this clone: It has no known antigen specificity. No base quality values were provided; no much bigger clone lies one nucleotide off.

What this sample's treatment or condition label stands for: about 20 received Ad26.COV2.S at low or high dose, single or two shots; about 5 received placebo; per-sample allocation not given. Repertoires of vaccine and placebo recipients were sequenced from samples collected on day 63 after the first injection. Cohort 1b enrolled about two dozen adults aged 18-55 years at a single site in Boston, USA, between 29 July and 7 August 2020. As a vaccine, Ad26.COV2.S was a replication-incompetent adenovirus type 26 vector that expressed a prefusion-stabilized SARS-CoV-2 spike protein derived from the original Wuhan strain. TCRbeta CDR3 regions were sequenced with the immunoSEQ Assay. After extraction, genomic DNA underwent amplification by bias-controlled multiplex PCR, followed by high-throughput sequencing. In the original analysis: To quantify the absolute abundance of each unique TCRbeta CDR3 region, sequences were collapsed and filtered. Usable DNA was measured by amplifying reference genes present in all nucleated cells, and TCRbeta template counts were normalized to that usable DNA to estimate T cell fraction. Repertoire TCRs were annotated as SARS-CoV-2-specific when V gene, CDR3 amino acid sequence and J gene were exactly matched to a known reactive TCR set. The reference SARS-CoV-2 TCR set came from MIRA and was filtered for enrichment in COVID-19-positive ImmuneCODE repertoires, removing public or cross-reactive TCRs. Drawing on the MIRA antigens, annotated TCRs were analysed further at the level of specific ORF or position within ORF. Breadth was defined as annotated unique rearrangements over total unique productive rearrangements; depth was the summed frequency of those rearrangements. Two-sided Wilcoxon rank-sum tests were used to compare TCR breadth between groups. TCRdb re-hosts the immuneACCESS table, in-frame sequences only. Its copies lack some clones; in the studies checked, an unresolved V gene accounts for under half of them, and the cause for the rest is not known. The V and J calls and clone size are taken from that table; D and trimming were inferred from the DNA. The sample table records about 400,000 clones; about 91% of these occur just once. Under 2% of the sample is held by the ten biggest clonotypes.

Material: peripheral blood, obtained in a trial of Ad26.COV2.S vaccine versus placebo. The chain is encoded by TRBV5-1 joined to TRBJ2-7; 9 central nucleotides agree with TRBD1. The sequence was collected from a person between 18 and 59 years old who received the Ad26.COV2.S COVID-19 vaccine or a placebo. The CDR3 in this case is CASRSGTGSYEQYF. The DNA is as follows: TGCGCCAGCAGATCCGGGACAGGGTCCTACGAGCAGTACTTC. The full variable domain, with segments outside the CDR3 supplied by the reference TRBV5-1 and TRBJ2-7 proteins, appears as KAGVTQTPRYLIKTRGQQVTLSCSPISGHRSVSWYQQTPGQGLQFLFEYFSETQRNKGNFPGRFSGRQFSNSRSEMNVSTLELGDSALYLCASRSGTGSYEQYFGPGTRLTVT.